The 22 T cell receptor beta chains below come from one sample, sequenced in a study of regulatory T cells in long-lasting Graves disease. Investigators prepared the TCR beta libraries by applying iRepertoire HTBI primers and Arm-PCR of CDR3 regions. TCRdb re-called the multiplex PCR reads with MiXCR, one entry per CDR3 protein. The table lists roughly 400,000 distinct CDR3 sequences, 20% to 25% of them singletons. Stated time point: persistent/refractory GD, antithyroid drugs over 5 years with positive TRAb. Generation of the TCR library employed RNA extracted from PBMCs. The sequences come from peripheral blood mononuclear cells (PBMCs), collected when the disease was refractory, from a patient treated with antithyroid drugs. The receptors were gathered from a female donor with Graves disease.

This clonotype has only a few counts. J is TRBJ1-2 and V is TRBV19; no firm D call. Looked up from germline, CDR1 is LNHDA and CDR2 is SQIVND (reference sequence). V lost 4 bases and J 3 bases, leaving 9 bases between the germline ends. CDR3 length: 13 amino acids. The DNA for the CDR3 is TGTGCCAGTAGTAATCCCGGGCACTATGGCTACACCTTC. Residues: CASSNPGHYGYTF.

This clonotype was recorded at least ten times. This chain's CDR3 is CASSGGRQGGRETQYF. DNA for the CDR3: TGTGCCAGCAGTGGAGGTCGACAGGGAGGCAGAGAGACCCAGTACTTC. The genes are TRBV2 and TRBJ2-5; the D gene is possibly TRBD1 (7 bases). The germline V and J ends were trimmed by 4 bases and 4 bases, with 19 bases remaining between them. CDR1 is SNHLY, CDR2 FYNNEI, per germline. The CDR3 loop spans 16 amino acids.

The chain combines TRBV7-3 with TRBJ2-1; 8 bases map to TRBD1. This CDR3 is built from 17 residues. From germline, CDR1 is SGHTA and CDR2 FQGTGA. The trim removed 9 bases at V and 4 bases at J, leaving 17 bases unmatched. Here the CDR3 reads CASPPTYQGAGYNEQFF. In DNA, the CDR3 is TGTGCCAGTCCCCCCACTTATCAGGGGGCGGGTTACAATGAGCAGTTCTTC.

This clonotype showed up many times. V is TRBV28 and J is TRBJ2-7; TRBD2 might be the D (6 bases). V shed 7 bases and J shed 12 bases, with 22 bases lying between them. Germline assignment: CDR1 MDHEN and CDR2 SYDVKM. There are 13 residues in the CDR3. CDR3 loop: CASTPSRSGPVYF. CDR3 in DNA: TGTGCCAGCACACCGTCCAGGAGCGGGCCGGTGTACTTC.

This clonotype turned up a few times. V gene TRBV20-1 combines with J gene TRBJ1-1; D perhaps matches TRBD1 (5 bases). CDR3 length: 15 amino acids. Germline CDR1 DFQATT, CDR2 SNEGSKA (reference sequence). Trimming shortened V by 6 bases and J by 1 base, and 18 bases separated the two germline ends. In nucleotides, the CDR3 is TGCAGTGCACCCCGGGGGAGCAGGGCGAACACTGAAGCTTTCTTT. Translation gives CSAPRGSRANTEAFF.

The chain couples TRBV7-3 to TRBJ2-5, with D unresolved. V was pared by 5 bases and J by 1 base, with 8 bases between. CDR1 is SGHTA and CDR2 is FQGTGA in the germline V gene. CDR3 length: 13 amino acids. Written as DNA, the CDR3 is TGTGCCAGCAGCAACGGGCCCCAAGAGACCCAGTACTTC. Translating gives CASSNGPQETQYF.

This clonotype was seen repeatedly, ten times or more. This CDR3 reads CASSFSYRGQPQHF. The DNA of the CDR3 is TGTGCCAGCAGTTTTTCCTACAGGGGTCAGCCCCAGCATTTT. The chain links TRBV27 to TRBJ1-5; 7 bases are a match to TRBD1. This CDR3 has 14 amino acids. Trimming removed 3 bases from V and 6 bases from J; junction bases left unmatched: 5. In germline, CDR1 is MNHEY, CDR2 SMNVEV (reference sequence).

Many counts were recorded for this clonotype. The V gene is TRBV7-9, the J gene TRBJ1-2; D not resolved. CDR1 is SEHNR, CDR2 FQNEAQ, per germline (reference sequence). Trimming cost V 5 bases and J 6 bases, with 16 bases left between them. This CDR3 comprises 14 residues. The CDR3 sequence is CASSQGAGVHGYTF. The CDR3 DNA reads as TGTGCCAGCAGCCAAGGAGCCGGGGTGCATGGCTACACCTTC.

There are many counts of this clonotype. V gene TRBV2 combines with J gene TRBJ1-2; D gene uncertain. Germline-derived CDR1 and CDR2 are SNHLY and FYNNEI. This CDR3 comprises 12 residues. The ends were cut back, 9 bases at V and 5 bases at J, with 13 bases in the middle. The CDR3 loop is CASRTESYGYTF. Here the CDR3 DNA reads TGTGCCAGTCGGACGGAGTCATATGGCTACACCTTC.

This clonotype occurred many times. The chain combines TRBV6-1 with TRBJ1-2, with D maybe TRBD1 (5 bases). This CDR3 is built from 13 residues. Trimming left V 7 bases short and J 6 bases short, with 15 bases between. CDR1 and CDR2 (germline): MNHNS, SASEGT. DNA for the CDR3: TGTGCCAGCATCGAAGGTGGGGGTAATGGCTACACCTTC. This translates into CASIEGGGNGYTF.

This clonotype was found many times. The gene calls are TRBV29-1 and TRBJ1-1, with unresolved D. Trimming took off 2 bases at V and 3 bases at J, with 7 bases between the two ends. The CDR3 sequence is 12 residues long. The germline V gene has CDR1 SQVTM and CDR2 ANQGSEA. CDR3 bases: TGCAGCGTTGAAAGTGGAGACACTGAAGCTTTCTTT. Amino acids: CSVESGDTEAFF.

This clonotype was recorded at least ten times. The CDR3 DNA follows: TGTGCCAGCAGTCTGACTAGCGGGAGTGGCTCGGACGAGCAGTACTTC. This translates into CASSLTSGSGSDEQYF. V gene TRBV27 combines with J gene TRBJ2-7; 12 bases match TRBD2. The CDR3 runs 16 residues. Germline V gene data show CDR1 as MNHEY and CDR2 as SMNVEV (reference sequence). V shed 5 bases and J 5 bases; nucleotides not matched to a gene: 10.

This clonotype showed up just a few times. This chain connects TRBV20-1 to TRBJ2-7, with TRBD2 identical over 12 bases. Germline lookup yields CDR1 DFQATT and CDR2 SNEGSKA (reference sequence). The length of the CDR3 is 15 residues. J gave up 5 bases and V 3 bases, and 8 bases lay outside the gene matches. Here the CDR3 DNA reads TGCAGTGCTAGGGCGTTGACTAGCGGGAGCCACGAGCAGTACTTC. Translated: CSARALTSGSHEQYF.

V usage is TRBV20-1 and J usage is TRBJ1-1, with no clear D. CDR1 DFQATT and CDR2 SNEGSKA come from the germline V gene (reference sequence). V was shortened by 6 bases and J by 1 base, with 9 bases between the two germline ends. This CDR3 has 12 amino acids. The CDR3 here is CSAYRQNTEAFF. CDR3 DNA: TGCAGTGCCTACAGACAGAACACTGAAGCTTTCTTT.

This clonotype was counted only a few times. The chain combines TRBV4-1 with TRBJ2-7; D is ambiguous. The germline CDR1 and CDR2 sequences are MGHRA and YSYEKL. The CDR3 spans 14 residues. Trimming pared 1 base from V and 4 bases from J, leaving 11 bases between. In DNA form, the CDR3 reads TGCGCCAGCAGCCAAGGGTACCCGGAGTACGAGCAGTACTTC. The encoded protein is CASSQGYPEYEQYF.

The chain combines TRBV5-1 with TRBJ2-7; a possible D gene is TRBD1 (6 bases). Trimming took 0 bases from V and 9 from J, leaving 19 bases between them. Germline V CDR1 and CDR2: SGHRS, YFSETQ. There are 15 residues in the CDR3. The CDR3 DNA reads as TGCGCCAGCAGCTTGGATACCACCCAGGGACACGGGCAGTACTTC. It yields the protein CASSLDTTQGHGQYF.

This clonotype was counted many times. The chain is built from TRBV2 and TRBJ1-3, with D tentatively TRBD1 (6 bases). The CDR3 extends over 14 amino acids. Per germline, CDR1 SNHLY and CDR2 FYNNEI. V was pared by 6 bases and J by 2 bases, with 11 bases between. The CDR3 is CASSLTGPGNTIYF. CDR3 in DNA: TGTGCCAGCAGCCTCACAGGGCCTGGAAACACCATATATTTT. Combining the CDR3 with reference TRBV2 and TRBJ1-3 gives the whole variable domain EPEVTQTPSHQVTQMGQEVILRCVPISNHLYFYWYRQILGQKVEFLVSFYNNEISEKSEIFDDQFSVERPDGSNFTLKIRSTKLEDSAMYFCASSLTGPGNTIYFGEGSWLTVV.

The chain combines TRBV6-1 with TRBJ2-7; 11 nucleotides agree with TRBD1. The length of the CDR3 is 16 residues. CDR1 is MNHNS, CDR2 SASEGT, per germline. With 5 bases clipped from V and 3 bases from J, the junction kept 9 bases outside the gene matches. The CDR3: CASSTQPGTGGYEQYF. CDR3 bases: TGTGCCAGCAGTACACAGCCCGGGACAGGGGGCTACGAGCAGTACTTC.

Concerning this clonotype itself: Relative to the germline gene, one junction end is altered; a read error may explain this. This chain uses TRBV20-1 with TRBJ1-1; 10 bases are a match to TRBD1. This CDR3 comprises 15 residues. CDR1 DFQATT and CDR2 SNEGSKA come from the germline V gene (reference sequence). The chain's CDR3 is CSARSSDRGATEASF. CDR3 coding DNA: TGCAGTGCTAGATCCTCGGACAGGGGGGCCACTGAAGCTTCCTTT.

A note on this clonotype: A much larger clone differs from this one at a single base, so this may be a read error. V usage is TRBV20-1 and J usage is TRBJ1-1, with D perhaps matching TRBD1 (5 bases). The CDR3 is made up of 14 amino acids. Germline values: CDR1 DFQATT, CDR2 SNEGSKA (reference sequence). CDR3 DNA sequence: TGCAGTGCTAGAGATCCAAGGGGAGACACTGTAGCTTTCTTT. Protein product: CSARDPRGDTVAFF.

This clonotype turned up a few times. CDR3 sequence reads: CASSQDKGTLSTEAFF. CDR3 nucleotide sequence: TGTGCCAGCAGCCAAGATAAGGGCACTTTGAGCACTGAAGCTTTCTTT. This chain links TRBV14 with TRBJ1-1; D gene uncertain. CDR3 size: 16 residues. V was shortened by 0 bases and J by 4 bases, with 15 bases between the two germline ends. Germline V lookup: CDR1 SGHDN, CDR2 FVKESK.

This clonotype occurred many times. This chain joins TRBV28 and TRBJ1-1; 7 bases match TRBD1. This CDR3 is built from 13 residues. Per the germline V gene, CDR1 is MDHEN and CDR2 is SYDVKM. Losses at the gene ends were 5 bases for V and 4 bases for J; bases not matched to a gene: 4. The CDR3 spells CASSPTGSTEAFF. CDR3 nucleotide sequence: TGTGCCAGCAGTCCGACAGGGAGCACTGAAGCTTTCTTT.